The rows below give T cell receptor beta chains drawn from one sample of a study of shared T cell receptors in the human thymus. Clones were read by immunoSEQ multiplex PCR, and TCRdb kept only the in-frame ones, dropping some. Found here are approximately 490,000 clones, approximately 80% of them singletons; the top ten hold about 0.013%. The sample was also reused in another study, on human thymus T cells.

Sequenced: thymocytes. The receptors come from a boy younger than two with a congenital heart defect. CDR3s include the opening cysteine and the closing phenylalanine or tryptophan. Fields, in order: clone size, V gene, D gene, J gene, CDR3 protein, CDR3 DNA. A D gene is named only where the DNA matches it firmly. Where a row states a size, it is once, few, many or the class of an expanded clone; other rows omit it.

>.|TRBV4-3|TRBD2|TRBJ2-3
CASSQEPGRAPSTDTQYF
TGCGCCAGCAGCCAAGAGCCCGGGAGGGCCCCTAGCACAGATACGCAGTATTTT
>.|TRBV7-8|TRBD2|TRBJ2-2
CASSWTSGFIDTGELFF
TGTGCCAGCAGCTGGACTAGCGGGTTTATAGACACCGGGGAGCTGTTTTTT
>.|TRBV25-1|.|TRBJ2-5
CASTRPPRRGTQYF
TGTGCCAGCACCCGACCCCCCCGACGGGGGACCCAGTACTTC
>.|TRBV6-4|TRBD2|TRBJ2-1
CASSDWTSGNNNEQFF
TGTGCCAGCAGTGATTGGACTAGCGGGAATAACAATGAGCAGTTCTTC
>few|TRBV27|.|TRBJ2-7
CASSPEKRDEQYF
TGTGCCAGCAGTCCGGAGAAGAGGGACGAGCAGTACTTC
>once|TRBV4-2|TRBD2|TRBJ2-3
CASSPQTSGRANTQYF
TGTGCCAGCAGCCCACAGACTAGCGGGAGGGCGAATACGCAGTATTTT
>.|TRBV28|.|TRBJ1-5
CASSSQNQPQHF
TGTGCCAGCAGTTCCCAGAATCAGCCCCAGCATTTT
>.|TRBV4-2|.|TRBJ1-1
CASSQGAGLDMNTEAFF
TGTGCCAGCAGCCAAGGGGCAGGTCTCGATATGAACACTGAAGCTTTCTTT
>.|TRBV2|.|TRBJ2-7
CASSVGDWSYEQYF
TGTGCCAGCAGTGTAGGCGACTGGTCCTACGAGCAGTACTTC
>.|TRBV4-2|TRBD1|TRBJ1-3
CASSRLGTDSGNTIYF
TGTGCCAGCAGCCGCCTGGGGACAGACTCTGGAAACACCATATATTTT
>.|TRBV7-6|TRBD2|TRBJ2-7
CASSLGGRGYEQYF
TGTGCCAGCAGCTTAGGGGGGAGGGGCTACGAGCAGTACTTC
>few|TRBV7-2|TRBD1|TRBJ1-2
CASSLNSRDRVPMDYGYTF
TGTGCCAGCAGCCTCAACTCCCGGGACAGGGTCCCCATGGACTATGGCTACACCTTC
>.|TRBV4-2|TRBD2|TRBJ2-7
CASSQDLGTSGTYEQYF
TGTGCCAGCAGCCAAGATCTGGGGACTAGCGGCACTTACGAGCAGTACTTC
>.|TRBV5-6|TRBD2|TRBJ2-3
CASSLSLAGAEDTQYF
TGTGCCAGCAGCCTCTCACTAGCGGGAGCTGAAGATACGCAGTATTTT
>.|TRBV5-6|.|TRBJ2-2
CASSPLLGAGTGELFF
TGTGCCAGCAGCCCCCTTTTAGGAGCCGGGACCGGGGAGCTGTTTTTT
>.|TRBV6-4|.|TRBJ1-2
CASSDSKGDGYTF
TGTGCCAGCAGTGACTCGAAAGGGGATGGCTACACCTTC
>once|TRBV13|TRBD1|TRBJ1-1
CASSPRDREIAFF
TGTGCCAGCAGCCCCCGGGACAGGGAAATAGCTTTCTTT
>.|TRBV28|.|TRBJ2-5
CASSLIEETQYF
TGTGCCAGCAGTTTGATAGAAGAGACCCAGTACTTC
>.|TRBV4-3|TRBD2|TRBJ2-1
CASSPGLAGPPSANNEQFF
TGCGCCAGCAGCCCGGGACTAGCGGGCCCCCCGTCGGCGAACAATGAGCAGTTCTTC
>.|TRBV2|.|TRBJ1-3
CASKLPNGNTIYF
TGTGCCAGCAAACTTCCGAACGGAAACACCATATATTTT
>.|TRBV6-1|.|TRBJ2-7
CASSEELLRLEYEQYF
TGTGCCAGCAGTGAAGAGTTACTCCGGTTGGAGTACGAGCAGTACTTC
>.|TRBV27|TRBD1|TRBJ1-2
CASSTWTGGDNYGYTF
TGTGCCAGCAGTACTTGGACAGGGGGAGATAACTATGGCTACACCTTC
>.|TRBV4-3|.|TRBJ2-1
CASSQASGVSYNEQFF
TGCGCCAGCAGCCAAGCCTCGGGGGTTTCCTACAATGAGCAGTTCTTC
>.|TRBV11-3|TRBD1|TRBJ2-5
CASSNLHPGQPQETQYF
TGTGCCAGCAGCAATCTCCACCCGGGACAGCCCCAAGAGACCCAGTACTTC
>.|TRBV25-1|TRBD2|TRBJ2-7
CASSEQEGGRSPYEQYF
TGTGCCAGCAGTGAACAAGAGGGCGGGAGGAGCCCCTACGAGCAGTACTTC
>.|TRBV27|TRBD1|TRBJ2-7
CASTLGGVHEQYF
TGTGCCAGCACCCTAGGGGGCGTCCACGAGCAGTACTTC
>.|TRBV4-2|.|TRBJ2-7
CASSQERGGAFYEQYF
TGTGCCAGCAGCCAAGAGCGGGGCGGGGCATTCTACGAGCAGTACTTC
>once|TRBV6-5|.|TRBJ2-2
CASSAGDTGELFF
TGTGCCAGCAGCGCAGGGGACACCGGGGAGCTGTTTTTT
>.|TRBV6-5|TRBD1|TRBJ2-7
CASSYLDRDRGPEQYF
TGTGCCAGCAGTTACTTAGACCGGGACAGGGGGCCCGAGCAGTACTTC
>.|TRBV25-1|TRBD2|TRBJ2-5
CASSAGTSGRQETQYF
TGTGCCAGCAGCGCTGGGACTAGCGGGCGACAAGAGACCCAGTACTTC
>.|TRBV5-6|TRBD2|TRBJ2-1
CASTPTSGRGEEQFF
TGTGCCAGCACCCCGACTAGCGGGAGGGGGGAGGAGCAGTTCTTC
>.|TRBV9|.|TRBJ1-2
CASSVGRARGGYTF
TGTGCCAGCAGCGTAGGTAGGGCTAGGGGTGGCTACACCTTC
>.|TRBV28|.|TRBJ1-3
CASSFRSSGNTIYF
TGTGCCAGCAGTTTCCGGAGCTCTGGAAACACCATATATTTT
>.|TRBV4-2|.|TRBJ2-2
CASSPMPKTGELFF
TGTGCCAGCAGCCCTATGCCCAAGACCGGGGAGCTGTTTTTT
>once|TRBV27|TRBD1|TRBJ2-7
CAARDRVTSYEQYF
TGCGCAGCGCGGGACAGGGTCACCTCGTACGAGCAGTACTTC
>.|TRBV4-3|TRBD2|TRBJ2-2
CASSQVPGLAGGRDTGELFF
TGCGCCAGCAGCCAAGTTCCGGGACTAGCGGGAGGTCGTGACACCGGGGAGCTGTTTTTT
>.|TRBV5-1|TRBD2|TRBJ2-1
CASRLAGGSGEQFF
TGCGCCAGCAGGCTAGCGGGAGGAAGTGGTGAGCAGTTCTTC
>.|TRBV12-5|TRBD1|TRBJ2-5
CASGLVWSGGVKTQYF
TGTGCTAGTGGTTTGGTATGGTCAGGGGGTGTGAAGACCCAGTACTTC
>.|TRBV25-1|.|TRBJ2-1
CASTLGTLNGSYNEQFF
TGTGCCAGCACCCTGGGGACTTTGAATGGCTCCTACAATGAGCAGTTCTTC
>.|TRBV4-1|TRBD2|TRBJ2-1
CASSQDAGRDEQFF
TGCGCCAGCAGCCAAGATGCAGGGAGGGATGAGCAGTTCTTC
>.|TRBV11-3|.|TRBJ2-7
CASSYGGQYF
TGTGCCAGCAGTTACGGTGGGCAGTACTTC
>.|TRBV11-3|.|TRBJ1-1
CASSSPRGAFF
TGTGCCAGCAGCTCCCCGCGGGGAGCTTTCTTT
>.|TRBV5-6|.|TRBJ2-7
CASSWTGGAYEQYF
TGTGCCAGCAGCTGGACTGGAGGGGCCTACGAGCAGTACTTC
>.|TRBV5-6|.|TRBJ2-7
CASAWGGAESYEQYF
TGTGCCAGCGCCTGGGGGGGGGCGGAAAGCTACGAGCAGTACTTC
>once|TRBV6-5|.|TRBJ2-1
CASSYSGTSVNEQFF
TGTGCCAGCAGTTACTCGGGGACTTCAGTCAATGAGCAGTTCTTC
>.|TRBV28|TRBD1|TRBJ1-2
CASTSTGIYGYTF
TGTGCCAGCACCTCGACAGGGATCTATGGCTACACCTTC
>few|TRBV6-1|.|TRBJ1-4
CASSEAGGAGGKLFF
TGTGCCAGCAGTGAAGCTGGGGGCGCCGGAGGAAAACTGTTTTTT
>.|TRBV7-8|TRBD2|TRBJ2-7
CASSRGGLAGGLGDYEQYF
TGTGCCAGCAGTCGGGGAGGACTAGCGGGAGGGTTAGGGGATTACGAGCAGTACTTC
>.|TRBV7-2|TRBD1|TRBJ1-2
CASSLGYQGAIGYTF
TGTGCCAGCAGCTTAGGATACCAGGGGGCGATTGGCTACACCTTC
>.|TRBV19|TRBD1|TRBJ2-7
CASSLSWTGDEQYF
TGTGCCAGTAGTCTATCCTGGACAGGAGACGAGCAGTACTTC
>.|TRBV13|TRBD2|TRBJ2-1
CASSITITSGRYNEQFF
TGTGCCAGCAGCATCACTATAACTAGCGGGAGATACAATGAGCAGTTCTTC
>few|TRBV19|.|TRBJ1-5
CASSMGRPSNQPQHF
TGTGCCAGTAGTATGGGCAGGCCGTCTAATCAGCCCCAGCATTTT
>.|TRBV21-1|.|TRBJ1-5
CASSTRGRRGNQPQHF
TGTGCCAGCAGCACCCGAGGGAGGAGGGGAAATCAGCCCCAGCATTTT